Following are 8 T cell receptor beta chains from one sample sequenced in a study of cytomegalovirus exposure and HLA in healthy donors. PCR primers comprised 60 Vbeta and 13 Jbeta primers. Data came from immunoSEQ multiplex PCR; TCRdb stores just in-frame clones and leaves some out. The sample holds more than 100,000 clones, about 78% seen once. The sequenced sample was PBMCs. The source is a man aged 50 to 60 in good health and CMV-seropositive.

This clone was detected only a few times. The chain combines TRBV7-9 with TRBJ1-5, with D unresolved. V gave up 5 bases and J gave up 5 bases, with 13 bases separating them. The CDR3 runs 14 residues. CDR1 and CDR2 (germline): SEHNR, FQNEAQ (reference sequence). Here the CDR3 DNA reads TGTGCCAGCAGCCCTTCGGGTGGCTATCAGCCCCAGCATTTT. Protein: CASSPSGGYQPQHF.

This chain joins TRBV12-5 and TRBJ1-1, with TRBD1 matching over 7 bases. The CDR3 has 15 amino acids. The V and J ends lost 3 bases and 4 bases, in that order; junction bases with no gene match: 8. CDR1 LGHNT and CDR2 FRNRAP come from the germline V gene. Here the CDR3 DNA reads TGTGCTAGTGGTTTCGTACAGGGGTTTGGCACTGAAGCTTTCTTT. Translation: CASGFVQGFGTEAFF.

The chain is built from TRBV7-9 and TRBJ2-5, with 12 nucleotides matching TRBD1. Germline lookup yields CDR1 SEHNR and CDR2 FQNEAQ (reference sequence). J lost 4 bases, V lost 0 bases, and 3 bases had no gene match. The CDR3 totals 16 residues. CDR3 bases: TGTGCCAGCAGCTTAGCTTTGGGACAGGGGGCAGAGACCCAGTACTTC. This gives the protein CASSLALGQGAETQYF.

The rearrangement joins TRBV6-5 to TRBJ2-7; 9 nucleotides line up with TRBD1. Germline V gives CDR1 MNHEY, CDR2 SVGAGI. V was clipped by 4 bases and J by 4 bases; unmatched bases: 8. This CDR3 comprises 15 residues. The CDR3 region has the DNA TGTGCCAGCAGTTTCGTCGGACAGGGGAGATACGAGCAGTACTTC. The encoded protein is CASSFVGQGRYEQYF.

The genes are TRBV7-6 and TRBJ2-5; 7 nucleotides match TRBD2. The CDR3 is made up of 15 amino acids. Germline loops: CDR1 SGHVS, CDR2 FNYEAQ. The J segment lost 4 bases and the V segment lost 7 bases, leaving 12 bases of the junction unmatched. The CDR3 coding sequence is TGTGCCAGCACCGCCCTGGGGGGGGTTTTAGAGACCCAGTACTTC. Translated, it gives CASTALGGVLETQYF.

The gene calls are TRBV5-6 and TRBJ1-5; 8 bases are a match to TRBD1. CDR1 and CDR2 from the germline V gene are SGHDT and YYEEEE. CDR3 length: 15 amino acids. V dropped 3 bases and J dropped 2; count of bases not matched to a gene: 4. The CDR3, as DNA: TGTGCCAGCAGCTCCAGGGGGCGTCGCAATCAGCCCCAGCATTTT. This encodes CASSSRGRRNQPQHF.

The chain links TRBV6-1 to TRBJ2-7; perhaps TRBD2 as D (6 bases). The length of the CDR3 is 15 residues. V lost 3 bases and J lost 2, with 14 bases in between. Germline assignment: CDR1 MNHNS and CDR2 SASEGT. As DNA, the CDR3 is TGTGCCAGCAGTGAGTCGCAGGGAGGAACCTACGAGCAGTACTTC. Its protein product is CASSESQGGTYEQYF.

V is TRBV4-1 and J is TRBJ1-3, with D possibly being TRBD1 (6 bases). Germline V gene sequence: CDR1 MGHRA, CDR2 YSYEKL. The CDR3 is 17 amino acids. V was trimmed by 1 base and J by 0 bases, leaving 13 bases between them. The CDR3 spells CASSQARGDISGNTIYF. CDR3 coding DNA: TGCGCCAGCAGCCAAGCCCGGGGGGACATCTCTGGAAACACCATATATTTT.